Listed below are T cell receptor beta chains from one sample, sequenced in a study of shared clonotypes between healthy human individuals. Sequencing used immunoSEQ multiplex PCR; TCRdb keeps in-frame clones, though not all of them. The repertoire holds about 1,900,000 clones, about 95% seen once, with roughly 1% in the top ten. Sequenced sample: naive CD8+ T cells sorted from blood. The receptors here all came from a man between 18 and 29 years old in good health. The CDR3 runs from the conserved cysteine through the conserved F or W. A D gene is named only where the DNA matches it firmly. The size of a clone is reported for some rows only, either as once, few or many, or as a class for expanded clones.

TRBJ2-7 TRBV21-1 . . TGTGCCAGCAGCAAAGCTCCGGACAGGGTCTACGAGCAGTACTTC CASSKAPDRVYEQYF
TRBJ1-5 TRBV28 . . TGTGCCAGCCATCAGGATTTACGGGTCCGGATTCAGCCCCAGCATTTT CASHQDLRVRIQPQHF
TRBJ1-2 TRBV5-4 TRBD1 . TGTGCCAGCAGCTTGGGCCCCGGGACAGTTCCCTATGGCTACACCTTC CASSLGPGTVPYGYTF
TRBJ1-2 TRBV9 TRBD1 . TGTGCCAGCAGGACCCAGGGGGCTGGGTATGGCTACACCTTC CASRTQGAGYGYTF
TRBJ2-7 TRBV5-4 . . TGTGCCAGCAGCTTGACGGAGGCCCCCTACGAGCAGTACTTC CASSLTEAPYEQYF
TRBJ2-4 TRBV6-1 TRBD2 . TGTGCCAGCAGTGAACTAGCGGGGGGCCTTTGGGCCAAAAACATTCAGTACTTC CASSELAGGLWAKNIQYF
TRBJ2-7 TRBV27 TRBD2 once TGTGCCAGCAGTCCCGATGGACTAGCGGCACTAACGGACGAGCAGTACTTC CASSPDGLAALTDEQYF
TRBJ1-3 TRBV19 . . TGTGCCAGTAGTATCGGAGGGGCCTCTGGAAACACCATATATTTT CASSIGGASGNTIYF
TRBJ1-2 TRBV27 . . TGTGCCAGCGGCCCATTACCAACGCGCTATGGCTACACCTTC CASGPLPTRYGYTF
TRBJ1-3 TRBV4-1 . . TGCGCCAGCAGCCAACGGACAACCAGCTCTGGAAACACCATATATTTT CASSQRTTSSGNTIYF